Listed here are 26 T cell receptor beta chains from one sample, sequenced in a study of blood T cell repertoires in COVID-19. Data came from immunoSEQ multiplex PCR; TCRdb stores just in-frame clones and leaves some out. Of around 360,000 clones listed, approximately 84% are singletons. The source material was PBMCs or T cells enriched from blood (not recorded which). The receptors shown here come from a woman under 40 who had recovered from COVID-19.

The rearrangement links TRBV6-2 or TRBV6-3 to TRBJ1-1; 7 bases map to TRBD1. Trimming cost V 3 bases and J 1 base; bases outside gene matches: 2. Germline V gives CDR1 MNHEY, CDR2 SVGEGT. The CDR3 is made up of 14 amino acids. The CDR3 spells CASSYYRGNTEAFF. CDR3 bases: TGTGCCAGCAGTTATTACAGGGGGAACACTGAAGCTTTCTTT.

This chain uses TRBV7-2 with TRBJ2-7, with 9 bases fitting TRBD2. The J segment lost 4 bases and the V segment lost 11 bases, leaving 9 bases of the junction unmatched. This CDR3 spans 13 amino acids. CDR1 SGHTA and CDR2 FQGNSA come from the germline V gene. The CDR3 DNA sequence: TGTGCCTCAGGTAGCGGGAGCTTTTACGAGCAGTACTTC. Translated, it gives CASGSGSFYEQYF.

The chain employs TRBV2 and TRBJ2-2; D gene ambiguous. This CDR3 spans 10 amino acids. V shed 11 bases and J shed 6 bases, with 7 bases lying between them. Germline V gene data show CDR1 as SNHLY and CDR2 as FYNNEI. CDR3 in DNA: TGTGCCCAGAAAGCCGGGGAGCTGTTTTTT. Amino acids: CAQKAGELFF.

In nucleotides, the CDR3 is TGCGCCAGCAGCAAGCGGGGGGGCCGTGAAGATACGCAGTATTTT. The encoded protein is CASSKRGGREDTQYF. The chain links TRBV5-1 to TRBJ2-3, with 10 bases matching TRBD2. V lost 4 bases to trimming and J lost 5 bases; unmatched junction nucleotides: 7. The germline CDR1 and CDR2 sequences are SGHRS and YFSETQ. CDR3 length equals 15 residues. The full variable domain, rest sourced from reference TRBV5-1 and TRBJ2-3, is KAGVTQTPRYLIKTRGQQVTLSCSPISGHRSVSWYQQTPGQGLQFLFEYFSETQRNKGNFPGRFSGRQFSNSRSEMNVSTLELGDSALYLCASSKRGGREDTQYFGPGTRLTVL.

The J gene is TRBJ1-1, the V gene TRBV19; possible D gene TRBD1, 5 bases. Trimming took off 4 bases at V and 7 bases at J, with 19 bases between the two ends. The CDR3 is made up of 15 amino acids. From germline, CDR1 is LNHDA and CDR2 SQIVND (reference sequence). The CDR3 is CASSTRLAGKVEAFF. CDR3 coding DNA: TGTGCCAGTAGTACGCGACTTGCAGGGAAAGTTGAAGCTTTCTTT.

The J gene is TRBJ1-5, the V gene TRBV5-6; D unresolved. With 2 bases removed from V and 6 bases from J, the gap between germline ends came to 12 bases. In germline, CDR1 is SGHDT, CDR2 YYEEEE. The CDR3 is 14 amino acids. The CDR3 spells CASSLRGPGQPQHF. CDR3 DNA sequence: TGTGCCAGCAGCTTACGGGGTCCGGGTCAGCCCCAGCATTTT.

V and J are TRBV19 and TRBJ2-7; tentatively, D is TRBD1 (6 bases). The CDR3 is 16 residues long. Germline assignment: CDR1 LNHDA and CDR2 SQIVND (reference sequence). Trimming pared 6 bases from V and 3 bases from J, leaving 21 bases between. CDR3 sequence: CASSSAGTYDSYEQYF. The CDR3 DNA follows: TGTGCCAGTAGCTCAGCCGGGACATATGATAGCTACGAGCAGTACTTC.

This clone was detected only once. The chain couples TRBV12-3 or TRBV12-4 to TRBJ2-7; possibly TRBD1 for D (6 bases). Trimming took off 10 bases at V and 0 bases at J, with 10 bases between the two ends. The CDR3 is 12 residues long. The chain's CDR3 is CATGQSSYEQYF. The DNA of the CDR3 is TGTGCCACCGGACAGTCCTCCTACGAGCAGTACTTC.

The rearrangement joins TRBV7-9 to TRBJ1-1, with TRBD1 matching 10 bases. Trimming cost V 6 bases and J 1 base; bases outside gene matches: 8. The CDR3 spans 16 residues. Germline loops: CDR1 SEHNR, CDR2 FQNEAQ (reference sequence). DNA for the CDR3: TGTGCCAGCAGAGGGGACAGGGGTTCGAGGAACACTGAAGCTTTCTTT. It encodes CASRGDRGSRNTEAFF.

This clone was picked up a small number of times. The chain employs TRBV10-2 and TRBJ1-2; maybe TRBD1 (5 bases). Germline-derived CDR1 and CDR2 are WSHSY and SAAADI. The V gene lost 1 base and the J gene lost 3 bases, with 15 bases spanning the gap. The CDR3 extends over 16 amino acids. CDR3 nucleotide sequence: TGCGCCAGCAGTGAGTTAATAACAGGAGATTACTATGGCTACACCTTC. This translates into CASSELITGDYYGYTF.

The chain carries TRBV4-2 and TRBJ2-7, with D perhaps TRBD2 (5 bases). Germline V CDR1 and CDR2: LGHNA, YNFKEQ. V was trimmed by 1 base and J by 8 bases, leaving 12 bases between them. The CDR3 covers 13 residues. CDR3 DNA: TGTGCCAGCAGCCAAGGGTCCGAGGGTAAGCAGTACTTC. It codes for CASSQGSEGKQYF.

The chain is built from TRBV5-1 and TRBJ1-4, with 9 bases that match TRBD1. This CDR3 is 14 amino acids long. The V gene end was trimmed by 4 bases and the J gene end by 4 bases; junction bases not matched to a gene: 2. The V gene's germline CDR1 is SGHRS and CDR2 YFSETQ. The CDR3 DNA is TGCGCCAGCAGCGGGGGACAGGGTAATGAAAAACTGTTTTTT. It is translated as CASSGGQGNEKLFF.

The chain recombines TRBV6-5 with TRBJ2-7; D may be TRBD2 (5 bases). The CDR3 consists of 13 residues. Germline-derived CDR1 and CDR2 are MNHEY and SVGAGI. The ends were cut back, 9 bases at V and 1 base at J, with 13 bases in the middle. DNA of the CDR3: TGTGCCAGTAAATCGGACTTTTCCTACGAGCAGTACTTC. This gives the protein CASKSDFSYEQYF.

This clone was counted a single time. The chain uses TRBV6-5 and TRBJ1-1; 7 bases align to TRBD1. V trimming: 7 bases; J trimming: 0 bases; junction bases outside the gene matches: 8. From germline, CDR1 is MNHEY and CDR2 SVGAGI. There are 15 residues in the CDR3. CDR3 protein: CASNRGLYMNTEAFF. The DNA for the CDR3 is TGTGCCAGCAATAGGGGGCTTTACATGAACACTGAAGCTTTCTTT.

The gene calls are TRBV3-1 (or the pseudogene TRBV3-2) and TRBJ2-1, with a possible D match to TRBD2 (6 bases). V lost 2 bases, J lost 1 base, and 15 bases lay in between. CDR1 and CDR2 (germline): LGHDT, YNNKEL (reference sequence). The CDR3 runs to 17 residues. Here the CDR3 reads CASSQPGLLLSYNEQFF. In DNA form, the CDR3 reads TGTGCCAGCAGCCAACCCGGACTATTGCTTTCCTACAATGAGCAGTTCTTC.

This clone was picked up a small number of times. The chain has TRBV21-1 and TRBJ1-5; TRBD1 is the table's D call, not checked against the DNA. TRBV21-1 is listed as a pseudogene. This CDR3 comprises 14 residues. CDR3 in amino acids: CASSDTGCNQPQHF. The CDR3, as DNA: TGTGCCAGCAGCGATACAGGGTGCAATCAGCCCCAGCATTTT.

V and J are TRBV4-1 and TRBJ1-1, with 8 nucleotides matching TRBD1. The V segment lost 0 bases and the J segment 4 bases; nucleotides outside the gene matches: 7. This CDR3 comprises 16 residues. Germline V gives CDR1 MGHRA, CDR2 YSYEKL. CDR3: CASSQEIETGVTEAFF. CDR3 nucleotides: TGCGCCAGCAGCCAAGAAATTGAGACAGGGGTCACTGAAGCTTTCTTT.

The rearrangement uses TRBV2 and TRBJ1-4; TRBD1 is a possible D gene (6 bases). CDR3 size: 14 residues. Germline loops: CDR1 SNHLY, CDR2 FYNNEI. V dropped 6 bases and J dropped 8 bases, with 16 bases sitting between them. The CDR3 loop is CASRQTGRGEKLFF. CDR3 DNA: TGTGCCAGCAGGCAGACAGGAAGAGGGGAAAAACTGTTTTTT. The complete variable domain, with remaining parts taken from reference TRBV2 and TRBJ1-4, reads EPEVTQTPSHQVTQMGQEVILRCVPISNHLYFYWYRQILGQKVEFLVSFYNNEISEKSEIFDDQFSVERPDGSNFTLKIRSTKLEDSAMYFCASRQTGRGEKLFFGSGTQLSVL.

In nucleotides, the CDR3 is TGTGCCAGCAGTCCCGGGACAGCTGACTATAGGAATGAGCAGTTCTTC. Its protein is CASSPGTADYRNEQFF. The chain employs TRBV2 and TRBJ2-1; 7 bases agree with TRBD1. J gave up 7 bases and V 5 bases, and 14 bases lay outside the gene matches. The CDR3 spans 16 residues. The V gene's germline CDR1 is SNHLY and CDR2 FYNNEI.

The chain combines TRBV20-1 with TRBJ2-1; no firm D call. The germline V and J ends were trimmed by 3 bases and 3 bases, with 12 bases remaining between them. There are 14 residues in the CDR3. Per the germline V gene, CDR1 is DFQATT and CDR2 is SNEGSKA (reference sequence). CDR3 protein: CSASYRSLYNEQFF. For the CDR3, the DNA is TGCAGTGCTAGTTACCGGTCCCTCTACAATGAGCAGTTCTTC.

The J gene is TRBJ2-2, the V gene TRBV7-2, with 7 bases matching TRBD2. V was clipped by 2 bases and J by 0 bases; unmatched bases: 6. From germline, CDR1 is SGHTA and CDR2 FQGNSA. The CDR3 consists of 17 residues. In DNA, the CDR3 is TGTGCCAGCAGCTTATACGGTGCGGGAGCGAACACCGGGGAGCTGTTTTTT. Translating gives CASSLYGAGANTGELFF.

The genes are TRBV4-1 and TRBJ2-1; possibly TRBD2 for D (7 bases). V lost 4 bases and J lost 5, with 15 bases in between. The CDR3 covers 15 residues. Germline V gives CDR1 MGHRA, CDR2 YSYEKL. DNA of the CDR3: TGCGCCAGCAGCCGAGGAGGGGGGGTAAACAATGAGCAGTTCTTC. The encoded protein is CASSRGGGVNNEQFF.

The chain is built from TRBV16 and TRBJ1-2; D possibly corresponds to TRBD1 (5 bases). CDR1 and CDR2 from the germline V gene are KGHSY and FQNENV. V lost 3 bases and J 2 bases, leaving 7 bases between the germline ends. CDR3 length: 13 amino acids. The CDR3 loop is CASSQDNNYGYTF. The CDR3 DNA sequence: TGTGCCAGCAGCCAGGACAACAACTATGGCTACACCTTC.

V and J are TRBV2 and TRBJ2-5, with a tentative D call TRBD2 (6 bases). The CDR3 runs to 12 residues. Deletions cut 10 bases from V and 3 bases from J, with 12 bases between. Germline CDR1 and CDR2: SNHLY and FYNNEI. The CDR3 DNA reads TGTGCCACCCGGGACTTGAAAGAGACCCAGTACTTC. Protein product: CATRDLKETQYF.

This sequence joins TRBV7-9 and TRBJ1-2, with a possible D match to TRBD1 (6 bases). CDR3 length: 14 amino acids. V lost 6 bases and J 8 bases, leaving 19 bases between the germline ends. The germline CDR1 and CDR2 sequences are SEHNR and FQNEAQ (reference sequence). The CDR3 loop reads CASSSRRGARGYTF. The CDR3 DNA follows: TGTGCCAGCAGTTCCCGGCGGGGGGCGCGGGGCTACACCTTC. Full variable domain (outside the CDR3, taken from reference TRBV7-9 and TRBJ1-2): DTGVSQNPRHKITKRGQNVTFRCDPISEHNRLYWYRQTLGQGPEFLTYFQNEAQLEKSRLLSDRFSAERPKGSFSTLEIQRTEQGDSAMYLCASSSRRGARGYTFGSGTRLTVV.

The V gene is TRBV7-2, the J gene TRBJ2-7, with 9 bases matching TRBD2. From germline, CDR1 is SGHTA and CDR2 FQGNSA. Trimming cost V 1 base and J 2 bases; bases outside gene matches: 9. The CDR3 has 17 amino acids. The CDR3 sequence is CASSLVGESGGPYEQYF. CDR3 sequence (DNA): TGTGCCAGCAGCTTAGTAGGGGAAAGCGGGGGGCCCTACGAGCAGTACTTC.